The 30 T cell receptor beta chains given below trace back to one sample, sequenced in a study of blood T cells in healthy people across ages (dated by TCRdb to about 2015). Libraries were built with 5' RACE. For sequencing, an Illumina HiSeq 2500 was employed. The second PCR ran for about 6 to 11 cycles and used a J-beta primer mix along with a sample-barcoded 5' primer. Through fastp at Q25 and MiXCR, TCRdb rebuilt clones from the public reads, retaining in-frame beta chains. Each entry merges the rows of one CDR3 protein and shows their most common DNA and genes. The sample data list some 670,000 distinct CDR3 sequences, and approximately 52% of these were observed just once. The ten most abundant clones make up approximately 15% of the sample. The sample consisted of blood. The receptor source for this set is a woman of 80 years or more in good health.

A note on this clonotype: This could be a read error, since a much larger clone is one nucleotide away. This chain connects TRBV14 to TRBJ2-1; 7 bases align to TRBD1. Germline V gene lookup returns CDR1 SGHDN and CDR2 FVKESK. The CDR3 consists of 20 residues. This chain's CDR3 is CASSQAQRGGGLMVNNGQFF. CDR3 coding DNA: TGTGCCAGCAGCCAAGCCCAAAGAGGGGGCGGACTGATGGTGAACAATGGGCAGTTCTTC.

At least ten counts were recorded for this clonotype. The CDR3 DNA is TGTGCCAGCAGCTTCCAAGGAATGGGTGAAAAACTGTTTTTT. It is translated as CASSFQGMGEKLFF. The J gene is TRBJ1-4, the V gene TRBV7-2, with D uncertain. The CDR3 runs 14 residues. CDR1 and CDR2 (germline): SGHTA, FQGNSA. V was pared by 3 bases and J by 7 bases, with 12 bases between. The variable domain in full, with the rest retrieved from reference TRBV7-2 and TRBJ1-4, is GAGVSQSPSNKVTEKGKDVELRCDPISGHTALYWYRQSLGQGLEFLIYFQGNSAPDKSGLPSDRFSAERTGGSVSTLTIQRTQQEDSAVYLCASSFQGMGEKLFFGSGTQLSVL.

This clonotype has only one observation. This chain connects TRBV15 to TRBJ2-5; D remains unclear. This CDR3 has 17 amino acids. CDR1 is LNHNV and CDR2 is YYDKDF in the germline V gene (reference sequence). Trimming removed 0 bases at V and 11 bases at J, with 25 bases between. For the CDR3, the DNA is TGTGCCACCAGCAGAGATCCTTACGACACCCCGATAAATGAGCAGTACTTC. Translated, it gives CATSRDPYDTPINEQYF.

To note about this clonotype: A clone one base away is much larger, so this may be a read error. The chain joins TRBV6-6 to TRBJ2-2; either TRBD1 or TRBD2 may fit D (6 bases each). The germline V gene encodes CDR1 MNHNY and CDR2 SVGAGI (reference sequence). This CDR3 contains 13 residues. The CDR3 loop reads CVSKGGSVGELFF. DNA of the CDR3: TGTGTCAGCAAGGGGGGTAGCGTCGGGGAGCTGTTTTTT.

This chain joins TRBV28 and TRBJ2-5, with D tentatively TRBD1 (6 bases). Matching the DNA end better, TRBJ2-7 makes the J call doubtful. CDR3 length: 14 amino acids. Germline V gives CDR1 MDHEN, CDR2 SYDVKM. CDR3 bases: TGTGCCAGCAGCCCCTACAGGGAATCCTACGAGCAGTACTTC. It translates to CASSPYRESYEQYF.

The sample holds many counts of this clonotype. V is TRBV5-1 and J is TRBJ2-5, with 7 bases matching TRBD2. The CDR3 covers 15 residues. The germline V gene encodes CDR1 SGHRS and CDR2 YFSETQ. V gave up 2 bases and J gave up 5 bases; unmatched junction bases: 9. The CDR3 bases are TGCGCCAGCAGCTTACCATGGACTAGTGGTGAGACCCAGTACTTC. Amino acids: CASSLPWTSGETQYF. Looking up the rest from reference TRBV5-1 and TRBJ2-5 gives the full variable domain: KAGVTQTPRYLIKTRGQQVTLSCSPISGHRSVSWYQQTPGQGLQFLFEYFSETQRNKGNFPGRFSGRQFSNSRSEMNVSTLELGDSALYLCASSLPWTSGETQYFGPGTRLLVL.

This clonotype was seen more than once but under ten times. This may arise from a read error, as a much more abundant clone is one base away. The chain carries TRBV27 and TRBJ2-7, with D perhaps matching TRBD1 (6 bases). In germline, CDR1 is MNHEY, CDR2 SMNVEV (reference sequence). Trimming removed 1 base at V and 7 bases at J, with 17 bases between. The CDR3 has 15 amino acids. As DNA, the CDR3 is TGTGCCAGCAGTTTATGGGGGCAGGGTGGTACTGAGCAGTACTTC. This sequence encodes CASSLWGQGGTEQYF.

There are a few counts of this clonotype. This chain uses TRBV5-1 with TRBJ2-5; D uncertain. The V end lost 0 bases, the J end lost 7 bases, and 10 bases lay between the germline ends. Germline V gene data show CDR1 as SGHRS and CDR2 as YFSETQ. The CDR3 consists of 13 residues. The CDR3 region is CASSLVEYGTQYF. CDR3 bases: TGCGCCAGCAGCTTGGTGGAGTACGGGACCCAGTACTTC.

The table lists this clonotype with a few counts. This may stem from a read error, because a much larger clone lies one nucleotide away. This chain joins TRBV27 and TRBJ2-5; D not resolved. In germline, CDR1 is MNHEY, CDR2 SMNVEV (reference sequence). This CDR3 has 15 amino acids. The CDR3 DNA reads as TGTGCCAGCAGTTTGCAGCATACCCGACAAGAGACCCGGTACTTC. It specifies CASSLQHTRQETRYF.

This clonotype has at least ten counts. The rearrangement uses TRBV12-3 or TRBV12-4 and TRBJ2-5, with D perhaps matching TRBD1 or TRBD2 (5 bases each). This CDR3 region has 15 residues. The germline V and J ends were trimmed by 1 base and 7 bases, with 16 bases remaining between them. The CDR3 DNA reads TGTGCCAGCAGTTTAGGTAGCGCTAAAAGGGGGACCCAGTACTTC. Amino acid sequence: CASSLGSAKRGTQYF.

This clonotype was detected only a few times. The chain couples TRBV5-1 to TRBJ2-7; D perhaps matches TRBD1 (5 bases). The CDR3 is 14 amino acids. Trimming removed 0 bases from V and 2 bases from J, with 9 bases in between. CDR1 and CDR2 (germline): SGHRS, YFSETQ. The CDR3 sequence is CASSLVGATYEQYF. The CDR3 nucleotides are TGCGCCAGCAGCTTGGTTGGGGCCACCTACGAGCAGTACTTC. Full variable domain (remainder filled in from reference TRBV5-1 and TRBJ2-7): KAGVTQTPRYLIKTRGQQVTLSCSPISGHRSVSWYQQTPGQGLQFLFEYFSETQRNKGNFPGRFSGRQFSNSRSEMNVSTLELGDSALYLCASSLVGATYEQYFGPGTRLTVT.

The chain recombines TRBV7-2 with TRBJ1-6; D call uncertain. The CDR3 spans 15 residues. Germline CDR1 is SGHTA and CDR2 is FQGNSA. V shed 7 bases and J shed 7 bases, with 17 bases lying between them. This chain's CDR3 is CASNTNGRANSPLHF. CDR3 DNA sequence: TGTGCCAGCAACACCAATGGACGCGCCAATTCACCCCTCCACTTT.

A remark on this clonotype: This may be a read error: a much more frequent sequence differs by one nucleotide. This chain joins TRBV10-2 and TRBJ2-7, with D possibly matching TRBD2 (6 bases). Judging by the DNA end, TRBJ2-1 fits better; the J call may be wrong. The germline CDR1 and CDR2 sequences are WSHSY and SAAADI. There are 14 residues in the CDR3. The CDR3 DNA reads TGCGCCAGCAGTGAGCCGGGACTGACCTACGAGCAGTTCTTC. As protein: CASSEPGLTYEQFF.

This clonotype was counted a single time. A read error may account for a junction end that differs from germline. The CDR3 region is CTSSPNVGLAGHEQFF. The CDR3 DNA is TGTACCAGCAGCCCGAATGTGGGACTAGCGGGTCATGAGCAGTTCTTC. This sequence joins TRBV14 and TRBJ2-1; 12 nucleotides match TRBD2. The V gene's germline CDR1 is SGHDN and CDR2 FVKESK. The CDR3 contains 16 residues.

CDR3 protein: CASSQAYLIPDTQYF. In DNA form, the CDR3 reads TGTGCCAGCAGCCAAGCCTACCTAATTCCCGATACGCAGTATTTT. The chain uses TRBV14 and TRBJ2-3; the D is unclear. This CDR3 spans 15 amino acids. Germline values: CDR1 SGHDN, CDR2 FVKESK. V was cut by 1 base and J by 6 bases, with 14 bases left in between.

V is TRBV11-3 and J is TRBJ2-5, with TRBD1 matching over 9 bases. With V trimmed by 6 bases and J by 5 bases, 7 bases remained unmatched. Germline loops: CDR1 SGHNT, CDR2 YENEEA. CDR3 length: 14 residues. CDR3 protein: CASSARGQGETQYF. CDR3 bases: TGTGCCAGCAGTGCCAGGGGACAGGGCGAGACCCAGTACTTC.

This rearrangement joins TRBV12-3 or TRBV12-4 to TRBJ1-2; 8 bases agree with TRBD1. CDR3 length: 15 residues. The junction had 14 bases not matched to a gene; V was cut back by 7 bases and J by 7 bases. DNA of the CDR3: TGTGCCAGCATCTCCGCCGGGCAGGGGGCGCGTGGCTACACCTTC. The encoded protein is CASISAGQGARGYTF.

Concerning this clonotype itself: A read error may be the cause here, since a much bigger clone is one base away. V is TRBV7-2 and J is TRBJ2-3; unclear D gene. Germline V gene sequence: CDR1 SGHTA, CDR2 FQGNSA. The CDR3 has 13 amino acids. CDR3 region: CASSPSRGDTRYF. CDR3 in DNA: TGTGCCAGCAGCCCATCTCGAGGAGATACGCGGTATTTT. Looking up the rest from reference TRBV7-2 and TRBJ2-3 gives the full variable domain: GAGVSQSPSNKVTEKGKDVELRCDPISGHTALYWYRQSLGQGLEFLIYFQGNSAPDKSGLPSDRFSAERTGGSVSTLTIQRTQQEDSAVYLCASSPSRGDTRYFGPGTRLTVL.

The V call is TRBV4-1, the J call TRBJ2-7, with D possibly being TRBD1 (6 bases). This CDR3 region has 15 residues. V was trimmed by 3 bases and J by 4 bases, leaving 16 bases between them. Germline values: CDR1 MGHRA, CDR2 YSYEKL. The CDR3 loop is CASSQASGTQYEQYF. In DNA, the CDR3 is TGCGCCAGCAGCCAGGCTTCGGGGACACAGTACGAGCAGTACTTC.

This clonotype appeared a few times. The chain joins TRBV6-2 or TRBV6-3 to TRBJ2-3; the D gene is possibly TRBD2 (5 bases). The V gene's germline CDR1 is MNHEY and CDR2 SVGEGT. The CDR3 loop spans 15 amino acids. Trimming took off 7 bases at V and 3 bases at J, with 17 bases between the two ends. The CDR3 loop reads CASKGRTSATDTQYF. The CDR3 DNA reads TGTGCCAGCAAAGGGAGAACGTCAGCGACAGATACGCAGTATTTT.

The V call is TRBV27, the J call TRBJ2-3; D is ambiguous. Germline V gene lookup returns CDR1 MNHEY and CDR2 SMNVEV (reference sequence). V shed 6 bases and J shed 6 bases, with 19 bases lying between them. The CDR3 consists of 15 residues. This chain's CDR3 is CASRGFGVTTDTQYF. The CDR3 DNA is TGTGCCAGCAGGGGGTTTGGGGTTACGACGGATACGCAGTATTTT.

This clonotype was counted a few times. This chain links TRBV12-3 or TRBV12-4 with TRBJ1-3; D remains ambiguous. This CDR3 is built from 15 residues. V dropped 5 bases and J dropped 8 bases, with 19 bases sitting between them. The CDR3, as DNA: TGTGCCAGCAGTCCGACGGGGTTTGCTGATGACACCATATATTTT. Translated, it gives CASSPTGFADDTIYF.

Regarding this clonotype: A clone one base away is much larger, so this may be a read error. As DNA, the CDR3 is TGCAGTGCTAAAGGGACTAGCGGGATGATAAATGAGCAGTACTTC. Translating it yields CSAKGTSGMINEQYF. The rearrangement uses TRBV20-1 and TRBJ2-5, with TRBD2 matching over 13 bases. Trimming at V came to 4 bases and at J to 11 bases, leaving 13 bases not matched to a gene. The V gene's germline CDR1 is DFQATT and CDR2 SNEGSKA (reference sequence). CDR3 length: 15 amino acids.

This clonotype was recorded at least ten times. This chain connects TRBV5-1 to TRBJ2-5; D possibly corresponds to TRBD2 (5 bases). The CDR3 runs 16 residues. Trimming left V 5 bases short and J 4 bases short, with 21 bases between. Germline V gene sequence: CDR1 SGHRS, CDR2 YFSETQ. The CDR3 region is CASRLGATPDRETQYF. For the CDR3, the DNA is TGCGCCAGCAGACTGGGAGCGACTCCGGATAGAGAGACCCAGTACTTC.

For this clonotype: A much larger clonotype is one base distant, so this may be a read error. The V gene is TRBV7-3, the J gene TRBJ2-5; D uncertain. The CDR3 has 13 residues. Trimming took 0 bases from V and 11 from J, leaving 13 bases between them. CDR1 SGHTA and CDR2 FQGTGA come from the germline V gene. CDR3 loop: CASSLTHLREQYF. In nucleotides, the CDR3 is TGTGCCAGCAGCTTAACTCACTTGCGTGAGCAGTACTTC.

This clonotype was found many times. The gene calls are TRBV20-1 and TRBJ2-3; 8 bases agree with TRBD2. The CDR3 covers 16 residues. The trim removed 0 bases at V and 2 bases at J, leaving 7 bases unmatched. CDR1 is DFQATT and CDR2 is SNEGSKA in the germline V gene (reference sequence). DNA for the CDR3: TGCAGTGCTAGAGATCGTAGCGGGGCTTACACAGATACGCAGTATTTT. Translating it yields CSARDRSGAYTDTQYF.

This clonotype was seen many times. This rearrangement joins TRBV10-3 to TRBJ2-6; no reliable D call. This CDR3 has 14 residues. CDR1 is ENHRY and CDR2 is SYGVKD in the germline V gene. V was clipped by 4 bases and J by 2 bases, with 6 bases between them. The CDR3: CAISGVAGANVLTF. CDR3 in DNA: TGTGCCATCAGTGGCGTTGCTGGGGCCAACGTCCTGACTTTC.

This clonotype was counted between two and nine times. In DNA, the CDR3 is TGTGCCAGCAGCCAAGATCTTTACAGGGTCGGGGAGCTGTTTTTT. Its protein is CASSQDLYRVGELFF. This chain connects TRBV3-1 to TRBJ2-2, with TRBD1 as a possible D gene (6 bases). The germline gives CDR1 LGHDT, CDR2 YNNKEL (reference sequence). This CDR3 spans 15 amino acids. V lost 0 bases, J lost 7 bases, and 12 bases lay in between.

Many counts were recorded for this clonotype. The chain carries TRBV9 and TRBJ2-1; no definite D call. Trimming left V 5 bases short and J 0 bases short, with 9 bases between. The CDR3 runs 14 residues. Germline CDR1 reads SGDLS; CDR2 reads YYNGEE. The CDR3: CASRALSSYNEQFF. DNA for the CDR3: TGTGCCAGCAGAGCTCTGAGCTCCTACAATGAGCAGTTCTTC.

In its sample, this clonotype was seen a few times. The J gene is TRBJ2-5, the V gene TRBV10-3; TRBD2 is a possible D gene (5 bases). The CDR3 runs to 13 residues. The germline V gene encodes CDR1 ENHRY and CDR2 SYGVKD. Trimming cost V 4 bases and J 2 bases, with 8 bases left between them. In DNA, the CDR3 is TGTGCCATCAGTGTCCGGGGACAAGAGACCCAGTACTTC. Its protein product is CAISVRGQETQYF.